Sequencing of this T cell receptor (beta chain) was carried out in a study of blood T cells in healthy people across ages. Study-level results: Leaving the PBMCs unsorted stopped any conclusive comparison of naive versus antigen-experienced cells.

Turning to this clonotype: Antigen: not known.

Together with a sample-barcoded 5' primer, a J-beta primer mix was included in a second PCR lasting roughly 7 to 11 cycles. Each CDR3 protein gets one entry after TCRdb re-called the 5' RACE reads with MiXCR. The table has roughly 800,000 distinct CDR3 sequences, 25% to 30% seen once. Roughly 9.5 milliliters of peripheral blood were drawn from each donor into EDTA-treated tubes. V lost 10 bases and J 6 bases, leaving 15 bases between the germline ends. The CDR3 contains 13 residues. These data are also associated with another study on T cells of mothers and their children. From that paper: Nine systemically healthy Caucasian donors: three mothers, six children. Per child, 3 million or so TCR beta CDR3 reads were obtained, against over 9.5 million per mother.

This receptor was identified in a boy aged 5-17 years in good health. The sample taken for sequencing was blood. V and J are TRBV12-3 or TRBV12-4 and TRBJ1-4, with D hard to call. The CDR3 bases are TGTGCCATCCGACGAACTTGGTATGAAAAACTGTTTTTT. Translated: CAIRRTWYEKLFF.